These 21 T cell receptor beta chains were sequenced from one sample in a study of blood T cell repertoires in COVID-19. TCRdb keeps only in-frame clones here, not all; method: immunoSEQ multiplex PCR. The table includes fewer than 500,000 clones, 70% to 90% detected once. Input material: PBMCs or T cells enriched from blood (not recorded which). These receptor sequences come from a woman under 30 with acute COVID-19.

V and J are TRBV7-9 and TRBJ1-1; D gene unclear. The V gene lost 1 base and the J gene lost 5 bases, with 8 bases spanning the gap. The CDR3 runs 13 residues. The germline gives CDR1 SEHNR, CDR2 FQNEAQ (reference sequence). The CDR3 nucleotides are TGTGCCAGCAGCTTAGAAGGGAGGACTGAAGCTTTCTTT. Amino acids: CASSLEGRTEAFF.

The J gene is TRBJ2-3, the V gene TRBV11-3; 9 bases line up with TRBD2. CDR1 and CDR2 from the germline V gene are SGHNT and YENEEA. The CDR3 has 14 residues. The V segment lost 6 bases and the J segment 4 bases; nucleotides outside the gene matches: 5. CDR3 amino acids: CASSKRGVADTQYF. The CDR3 DNA reads as TGTGCCAGCAGTAAGCGGGGGGTCGCAGATACGCAGTATTTT.

The rearrangement joins TRBV10-1 to TRBJ2-3; TRBD2 aligns across 7 bases. The V and J ends lost 10 bases and 6 bases, in that order; junction bases with no gene match: 10. The CDR3 extends over 13 amino acids. Germline loops: CDR1 WNHNN, CDR2 SYGVQD (reference sequence). Written as DNA, the CDR3 is TGCGCCACCCAGCGGGGAGGATCGGATACGCAGTATTTT. Its protein is CATQRGGSDTQYF.

The V call is TRBV2, the J call TRBJ1-3; D call uncertain. With 6 bases removed from V and 4 bases from J, the gap between germline ends came to 7 bases. Germline CDR1 and CDR2: SNHLY and FYNNEI. The CDR3 spans 12 residues. In DNA form, the CDR3 reads TGTGCCAGCAGGGGAGAAGGAAACACCATATATTTT. Residues: CASRGEGNTIYF.

The genes are TRBV29-1 and TRBJ2-1; 8 positions agree with TRBD1. V lost 3 bases and J lost 7; bases outside the gene matches: 8. The CDR3 length is 14 residues. Germline V gene lookup returns CDR1 SQVTM and CDR2 ANQGSEA. The CDR3 sequence: CSVDAGGLGNEQFF. The DNA for the CDR3 is TGCAGCGTTGACGCAGGGGGCCTGGGGAATGAGCAGTTCTTC.

The rearrangement uses TRBV5-4 and TRBJ2-7; possibly TRBD1 for D (5 bases). Germline CDR1 reads SGHNT; CDR2 reads YYREEE (reference sequence). CDR3 length equals 13 residues. The V gene lost 2 bases and the J gene lost 5 bases, with 11 bases spanning the gap. The CDR3 spells CASSFPGKDEQYF. CDR3 DNA sequence: TGTGCCAGCAGCTTCCCAGGGAAAGACGAGCAGTACTTC.

This chain links TRBV6-6 with TRBJ1-5; 7 bases align to TRBD1. Germline values: CDR1 MNHNY, CDR2 SVGAGI (reference sequence). Unmatched junction bases numbered 17, after V lost 4 bases and J lost 11 bases. This CDR3 spans 16 amino acids. Here the CDR3 reads CASSSSYRGAGVAQHF. CDR3 coding DNA: TGTGCCAGCAGTTCCAGCTACAGGGGAGCCGGGGTGGCCCAGCATTTT.

This sequence joins TRBV7-9 and TRBJ1-4; D is unresolved. The V gene lost 2 bases and the J gene lost 7 bases, with 11 bases spanning the gap. This CDR3 comprises 14 residues. Germline V lookup: CDR1 SEHNR, CDR2 FQNEAQ (reference sequence). The CDR3 DNA follows: TGTGCCAGCAGCTTAAGGGCAGAGGGTGAAAAACTGTTTTTT. Translation gives CASSLRAEGEKLFF.

The J gene is TRBJ2-7, the V gene TRBV7-8, with TRBD1 matching 12 bases. Losses at the gene ends were 1 base for V and 6 bases for J; bases not matched to a gene: 19. This CDR3 is built from 20 residues. Germline CDR1 reads SGHVS; CDR2 reads FQNEAQ. CDR3 region: CASSLDRDRGPRASTLEQYF. DNA for the CDR3: TGTGCCAGCAGCTTAGACCGGGACAGGGGGCCTCGGGCCTCGACCCTCGAGCAGTACTTC.

A word on this clone: Other DNA sequences from this sample encode an identical CDR3 as well. The chain combines TRBV29-1 with TRBJ1-1, with a weak D call TRBD1 (6 bases). CDR1 and CDR2 (germline): SQVTM, ANQGSEA. The CDR3 has 13 residues. V was clipped by 3 bases and J by 1 base, with 9 bases between them. The CDR3 region has the DNA TGCAGCGTTGAGGGACAAGAGAACACTGAAGCTTTCTTT. This sequence encodes CSVEGQENTEAFF.

The chain recombines TRBV9 with TRBJ1-5; tentatively, D is TRBD1 (5 bases). V shed 0 bases and J shed 11 bases, with 15 bases lying between them. The germline CDR1 and CDR2 sequences are SGDLS and YYNGEE. The CDR3 totals 14 residues. The CDR3 sequence is CASSVEDRRGTQHF. The CDR3 coding sequence is TGTGCCAGCAGCGTAGAAGATAGGCGGGGCACCCAGCATTTT.

The chain couples TRBV6-1 to TRBJ2-7, with 13 nucleotides matching TRBD2. Trimming took 4 bases from V and 5 from J; bases not matched to a gene: 8. Per germline, CDR1 MNHNS and CDR2 SASEGT. The CDR3 length is 16 residues. CDR3 sequence (DNA): TGTGCCAGCAGTGCGGCGAGGACTAGCGGGAGCAACGAGCAGTACTTC. It codes for CASSAARTSGSNEQYF.

The V gene is TRBV15, the J gene TRBJ2-7, with 7 positions matching TRBD1. This CDR3 contains 14 residues. CDR1 is LNHNV, CDR2 YYDKDF, per germline (reference sequence). After removal of 6 bases from V and 0 bases from J, the junction contained 5 bases not matched to a gene. This chain's CDR3 is CATSLRGPSYEQYF. The DNA of the CDR3 is TGTGCCACCAGTCTAAGGGGGCCCTCCTACGAGCAGTACTTC.

CDR3 sequence: CASTPNQKETQYF. The CDR3 DNA reads TGTGCCAGCACCCCGAACCAGAAAGAGACCCAGTACTTC. The chain recombines TRBV11-2 with TRBJ2-5, with D hard to call. CDR3 length: 13 amino acids. Germline V gene lookup returns CDR1 SGHAT and CDR2 FQNNGV. V shed 7 bases and J shed 3 bases, with 12 bases lying between them.

The chain joins TRBV3-1 (or the pseudogene TRBV3-2) to TRBJ1-2; D might be TRBD1 (6 bases). Germline CDR1 LGHDT, CDR2 YNNKEL (reference sequence). The CDR3 sequence is 16 residues long. Trimming removed 2 bases from V and 4 bases from J, with 17 bases in between. CDR3 sequence (DNA): TGTGCCAGCAGCCAAACCGAGACAGGCCCCCTCTATGGCTACACCTTC. Encoded protein: CASSQTETGPLYGYTF.

The J gene is TRBJ2-2, the V gene TRBV11-3; weak D call: TRBD2 (6 bases). This CDR3 spans 13 amino acids. V was cut by 6 bases and J by 7 bases, with 12 bases left in between. Germline V gene data show CDR1 as SGHNT and CDR2 as YENEEA. CDR3 residues: CASRQTSHGELFF. The CDR3 DNA reads as TGTGCCAGCAGACAAACTAGCCACGGGGAGCTGTTTTTT.

The chain links TRBV14 to TRBJ2-7; a weak D match, TRBD2 (5 bases). Germline CDR1 and CDR2: SGHDN and FVKESK. Trimming cost V 1 base and J 7 bases, with 11 bases left between them. The CDR3 loop spans 13 amino acids. The CDR3 is CASSQGPAGEQYF. In DNA form, the CDR3 reads TGTGCCAGCAGCCAAGGTCCGGCGGGTGAGCAGTACTTC.

The genes are TRBV7-2 and TRBJ1-5; TRBD1 is a possible D gene (6 bases). This CDR3 spans 15 amino acids. CDR1 is SGHTA and CDR2 is FQGNSA in the germline V gene. V was pared by 2 bases and J by 3 bases, with 11 bases between. The CDR3 spells CASSLSQGNNQPQHF. Written as DNA, the CDR3 is TGTGCCAGCAGCTTAAGCCAGGGGAACAATCAGCCCCAGCATTTT.

The V call is TRBV4-1, the J call TRBJ2-2; D is unresolved. CDR1 MGHRA and CDR2 YSYEKL come from the germline V gene. The CDR3 totals 16 residues. V lost 0 bases to trimming and J lost 1 base, with 9 bases between them. DNA for the CDR3: TGCGCCAGCAGCCAAGAGGTCAGGAAGAACACCGGGGAGCTGTTTTTT. Protein sequence: CASSQEVRKNTGELFF.

The sample holds one count of this clone. The rearrangement joins TRBV5-1 to TRBJ1-1; D is unclear. This CDR3 spans 11 amino acids. V was shortened by 0 bases and J by 9 bases, with 6 bases between the two germline ends. CDR1 SGHRS and CDR2 YFSETQ come from the germline V gene. CDR3 in amino acids: CASSLGAKAFF. The CDR3 DNA follows: TGCGCCAGCAGCTTGGGGGCCAAAGCTTTCTTT.

The V gene is TRBV4-1, the J gene TRBJ1-5; TRBD1 is a possible D gene (6 bases). Germline V gene data show CDR1 as MGHRA and CDR2 as YSYEKL. The CDR3 is made up of 14 amino acids. Trimming stripped 0 bases from V and 5 bases from J, with 8 bases between. The CDR3, as DNA: TGCGCCAGCAGCCAAGAAGGGGGGGATCAGCCCCAGCATTTT. This translates into CASSQEGGDQPQHF.